These 16 T cell receptor beta chains came from one sample sequenced in a study of blood T cell repertoires in COVID-19. Data came from immunoSEQ multiplex PCR; TCRdb stores just in-frame clones and leaves some out. Of more than 95,000 clones in the sample, roughly 87% were seen once. The sample consisted of peripheral blood. Receptor source: a middle-aged man with acute or convalescent COVID-19.

The rearrangement uses TRBV20-1 and TRBJ2-7; 8 nucleotides align to TRBD1. Germline trimming cut 7 bases from V and 3 bases from J; bases unmatched to any gene: 2. The CDR3 length is 11 residues. Per the germline V gene, CDR1 is DFQATT and CDR2 is SNEGSKA (reference sequence). CDR3 sequence: CSVGQGYEQYF. For the CDR3, the DNA is TGCAGTGTCGGACAGGGCTACGAGCAGTACTTC.

This clone appeared a few times. J is TRBJ1-6 and V is TRBV28; D not certain. This CDR3 spans 14 amino acids. In germline, CDR1 is MDHEN, CDR2 SYDVKM. Trimming stripped 9 bases from V and 8 bases from J, with 17 bases between. This chain's CDR3 is CASHFSGRDSPLHF. Here the CDR3 DNA reads TGTGCCAGTCATTTTTCGGGGAGGGATTCACCCCTCCACTTT. Full variable domain (rest looked up from reference TRBV28 and TRBJ1-6): DVKVTQSSRYLVKRTGEKVFLECVQDMDHENMFWYRQDPGLGLRLIYFSYDVKMKEKGDIPEGYSVSREKKERFSLILESASTNQTSMYLCASHFSGRDSPLHFGNGTRLTVT.

The chain carries TRBV21-1 and TRBJ1-2; TRBD1 is the table's D call and was not checked against the DNA. TRBV21-1 counts as a pseudogene. CDR3 size: 16 residues. The CDR3 sequence is CASSKTGLDRHYGYTF. In DNA form, the CDR3 reads TGTGCCAGCAGCAAAACGGGGCTGGACAGACACTATGGCTACACCTTC.

This clone appeared a single time. The chain couples TRBV11-3 to TRBJ2-7; no firm D call. CDR3 length: 12 amino acids. The V and J ends lost 1 base and 6 bases respectively, with 7 bases between them. Germline V CDR1 and CDR2: SGHNT, YENEEA. For the CDR3, the DNA is TGTGCCAGCAGCTTAGGGCCTGTCGAGCAGTACTTC. This encodes CASSLGPVEQYF.

This chain links TRBV6-2 or TRBV6-3 with TRBJ2-1, with 9 positions matching TRBD2. With 2 bases clipped from V and 9 bases from J, the junction kept 2 bases outside the gene matches. The germline V gene has CDR1 MNHEY and CDR2 SVGEGT. The CDR3 is made up of 13 amino acids. In DNA, the CDR3 is TGTGCCAGCAGTTACGGGACTAGCAGTGAGCAGTTCTTC. Amino acids: CASSYGTSSEQFF.

The chain links TRBV27 to TRBJ1-3, with a weak D call TRBD1 (6 bases). The germline V gene has CDR1 MNHEY and CDR2 SMNVEV (reference sequence). This CDR3 comprises 15 residues. V was clipped by 4 bases and J by 2 bases, with 12 bases between them. The DNA for the CDR3 is TGTGCCAGCAGTTCCACCCCAGGGGCTGGAAACACCATATATTTT. Amino acids: CASSSTPGAGNTIYF.

The V call is TRBV5-1, the J call TRBJ1-2; D perhaps matches TRBD1 (6 bases). The CDR3 extends over 14 amino acids. V was pared by 5 bases and J by 6 bases, with 17 bases between. Germline V lookup: CDR1 SGHRS, CDR2 YFSETQ. The CDR3 region is CASSPRPAGDGYTF. Written as DNA, the CDR3 is TGCGCCAGCAGTCCCAGACCCGCAGGGGATGGCTACACCTTC.

The rearrangement joins TRBV15 to TRBJ2-5; D is perhaps TRBD1 (6 bases). Per the germline V gene, CDR1 is LNHNV and CDR2 is YYDKDF (reference sequence). This CDR3 has 17 residues. Trimming left V 4 bases short and J 1 base short, with 19 bases between. The CDR3 reads CATSKRGEGTPQETQYF. CDR3 nucleotide sequence: TGTGCCACCAGCAAGAGAGGGGAAGGGACACCCCAAGAGACCCAGTACTTC.

This chain links TRBV9 with TRBJ2-7; no clear D. V lost 0 bases to trimming and J lost 2 bases, with 9 bases between them. The CDR3 has 14 amino acids. The germline V gene encodes CDR1 SGDLS and CDR2 YYNGEE. The CDR3 nucleotides read TGTGCCAGCAGCGTAGCAGACACAGCCTACGAGCAGTACTTC. Translated: CASSVADTAYEQYF.

The chain combines TRBV4-2 with TRBJ1-1; D is perhaps TRBD1 (5 bases). Trimming removed 0 bases from V and 5 bases from J, with 13 bases in between. Germline V lookup: CDR1 LGHNA, CDR2 YNFKEQ. The CDR3 length is 15 residues. CDR3 region: CASSQERQGGTEAFF. CDR3 DNA sequence: TGTGCCAGCAGCCAAGAGCGGCAGGGAGGTACTGAAGCTTTCTTT.

The chain recombines TRBV4-1 with TRBJ2-7, with 11 bases that match TRBD1. Unmatched junction bases numbered 1, after V lost 4 bases and J lost 2 bases. CDR3 length equals 14 residues. Germline V gene sequence: CDR1 MGHRA, CDR2 YSYEKL. The CDR3 protein is CASSPGQGAYEQYF. Here the CDR3 DNA reads TGCGCCAGCAGCCCGGGACAGGGGGCCTACGAGCAGTACTTC.

The chain employs TRBV7-9 and TRBJ2-2; 10 bases fit TRBD2. This CDR3 contains 15 residues. Trimming cost V 7 bases and J 4 bases; bases outside gene matches: 6. CDR1 is SEHNR and CDR2 is FQNEAQ in the germline V gene (reference sequence). DNA of the CDR3: TGTGCCAGCAATGGACTAGCGGATGTCACCGGGGAGCTGTTTTTT. This sequence encodes CASNGLADVTGELFF.

The chain links TRBV5-1 to TRBJ2-7; tentatively, D is TRBD2 (6 bases). This CDR3 is 15 amino acids long. Germline loops: CDR1 SGHRS, CDR2 YFSETQ. Trimming pared 2 bases from V and 0 bases from J, leaving 12 bases between. DNA of the CDR3: TGCGCCAGCAGCTTTTCAGGAGGGAACTCCTACGAGCAGTACTTC. This translates into CASSFSGGNSYEQYF.

The J gene is TRBJ1-2, the V gene TRBV7-9, with 9 bases lining up with TRBD1. The CDR3 spans 15 residues. V lost 5 bases and J lost 7; bases outside the gene matches: 11. Per germline, CDR1 SEHNR and CDR2 FQNEAQ (reference sequence). The CDR3 protein is CASSLATTGGRGYTF. As DNA, the CDR3 is TGTGCCAGCAGCCTGGCTACGACAGGGGGGCGTGGCTACACCTTC.

V usage is TRBV30 and J usage is TRBJ2-3; D is ambiguous. Trimming pared 4 bases from V and 6 bases from J, leaving 14 bases between. CDR1 and CDR2 from the germline V gene are GTSNPN and SVGIG (reference sequence). The CDR3 extends over 13 amino acids. Here the CDR3 reads CAWTLNLADTQYF. For the CDR3, the DNA is TGTGCCTGGACCCTCAACCTTGCGGATACGCAGTATTTT.

The chain has TRBV28 and TRBJ2-7, with 10 bases fitting TRBD1. This CDR3 contains 13 residues. V was pared by 6 bases and J by 2 bases, with 1 base of the junction left unmatched. The V gene's germline CDR1 is MDHEN and CDR2 SYDVKM. The CDR3 loop reads CASRDRGPYEQYF. CDR3 coding DNA: TGTGCCAGCAGAGACAGGGGGCCCTACGAGCAGTACTTC.